This entry concerns a single T cell receptor (beta chain). Its binding antigen is unknown. No much larger clone is present one base from it, and per-base qualities are unavailable. The data are from a study of CD8 T cells in Susac syndrome (dated by TCRdb to between 2017 and 2020). Broadly, across the study: The study used repertoire sequencing to test whether antigen drove CD8+ T cell activation and differentiation in Susac syndrome.

Peripheral blood CD8+ and CD4+ T cells from healthy donors, Susac syndrome patients and multiple sclerosis patients were profiled using high-throughput TCR beta sequencing. The multiple sclerosis controls were treatment-naive patients who had stable or active relapsing-remitting disease and met the revised McDonald criteria. CD8+ TEMRA cells were enriched by FACS, while bulk CD8+ and CD4+ T cells were purified by magnetic negative isolation. Blood was drawn into EDTA tubes, processed within 24 hours, and PBMCs were isolated by density gradient centrifugation. PBMCs intended for TCR sequencing were cryopreserved in liquid nitrogen and were subsequently thawed in a 37 degrees C water bath. The sorted or isolated CD4+, CD8+ and CD8+ TEMRA cells reached a purity of at least 90%. Via the germline V gene, CDR1 is SNHLY and CDR2 FYNNEI. The germline V end is reduced by 6 bases and the J end by 2 bases; junction bases left unmatched: 7. From cysteine to phenylalanine, the CDR3 is 17 amino acids long. Only the CDR3 region is kept as DNA, spanning 51 bases read in frame from base 1.

RNA was extracted using the RNeasy kit, and about 0.45 to 1 ug of the RNA was reverse transcribed with random hexamers. The immunoSEQ multiplex PCR assay, covering 54 Vbeta and 13 Jbeta segments, was used to amplify TCR beta CDR3 regions. PCR amplification bias was corrected by using a synthetic template baseline for primer optimization and computational correction. In the authors' own workflow: Reads were annotated to V, D and J genes per IMGT and analyzed with immunoSEQ Analyzer, keeping only productive sequences. Clonality was computed as one minus Shannon entropy normalized by log2 of the number of productive unique sequences. For each patient and control, public and private clones were evaluated among the 100 most prevalent clones. Clones were defined as Susac-specific when absent from the healthy and MS cohorts, from fewer than 1,300 published viral clones and from other ImmuneACCESS disease sequences. TCRdb's own reprocessing of the public reads used fastp at Q25 and MiXCR and kept productive beta chains. Each CDR3 protein appears once, grouped with its most common genes and DNA. What appears here as the V and J calls and clone size reflects TCRdb's work, not the paper's. This sample gives 150,000 to 200,000 distinct CDR3 sequences in total; approximately 93% of them show up just once. The ten largest make up more than 0.08% of the sample.

Results the study describes overall, beyond this receptor: The number of individuals in the TCR sequencing and HLA analysis was acknowledged as relatively small.

The sample consisted of CD4+ T cells from PBMCs. Rearrangement joined TRBV2 to TRBJ2-6, with 10 junctional bases fitting TRBD1. The sequence derives from a human donor with multiple sclerosis. CDR3 sequence: CASSQGTGVAGANVLTF. The nucleotide sequence reads as follows: TGTGCCAGCAGCCAAGGGACAGGGGTAGCTGGGGCCAACGTCCTGACTTTC.